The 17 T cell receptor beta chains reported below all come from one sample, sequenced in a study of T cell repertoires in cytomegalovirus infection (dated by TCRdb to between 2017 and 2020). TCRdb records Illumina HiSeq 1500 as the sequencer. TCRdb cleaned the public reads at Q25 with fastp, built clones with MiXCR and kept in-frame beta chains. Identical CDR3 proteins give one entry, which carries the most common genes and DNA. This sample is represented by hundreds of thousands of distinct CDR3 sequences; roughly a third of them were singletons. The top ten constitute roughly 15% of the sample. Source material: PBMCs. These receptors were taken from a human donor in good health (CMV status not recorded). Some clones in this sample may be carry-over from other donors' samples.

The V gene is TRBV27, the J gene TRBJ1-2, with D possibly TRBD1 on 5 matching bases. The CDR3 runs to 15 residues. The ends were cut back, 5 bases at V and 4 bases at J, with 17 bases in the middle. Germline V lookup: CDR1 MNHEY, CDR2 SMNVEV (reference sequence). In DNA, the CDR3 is TGTGCCAGCAGTCCGCTGAGCCAGGGCGGCTATGGCTACACCTTC. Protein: CASSPLSQGGYGYTF.

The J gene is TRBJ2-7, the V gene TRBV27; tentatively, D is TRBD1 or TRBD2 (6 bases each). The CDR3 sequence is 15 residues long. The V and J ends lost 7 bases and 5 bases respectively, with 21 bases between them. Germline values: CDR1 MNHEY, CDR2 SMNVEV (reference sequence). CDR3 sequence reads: CASTTEEGGRNEQYF. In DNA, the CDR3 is TGTGCCAGCACCACCGAGGAGGGGGGAAGGAACGAGCAGTACTTC.

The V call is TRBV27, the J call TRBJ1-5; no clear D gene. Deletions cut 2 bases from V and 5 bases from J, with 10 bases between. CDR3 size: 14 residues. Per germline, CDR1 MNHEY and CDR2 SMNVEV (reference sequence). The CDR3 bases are TGTGCCAGCAGTTTAACAGCCTCGGATCAGCCCCAGCATTTT. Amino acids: CASSLTASDQPQHF.

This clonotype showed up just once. For the CDR3, the DNA is TGTGCCAGCTCCCGCTTGGGGCCCAGTAACTATGGCTACACCTTC. Its translation: CASSRLGPSNYGYTF. V usage is TRBV19 and J usage is TRBJ1-2; maybe TRBD1 (5 bases). The CDR3 loop spans 15 amino acids. V lost 9 bases to trimming and J lost 1 base, with 18 bases between them. Germline V gene sequence: CDR1 LNHDA, CDR2 SQIVND (reference sequence).

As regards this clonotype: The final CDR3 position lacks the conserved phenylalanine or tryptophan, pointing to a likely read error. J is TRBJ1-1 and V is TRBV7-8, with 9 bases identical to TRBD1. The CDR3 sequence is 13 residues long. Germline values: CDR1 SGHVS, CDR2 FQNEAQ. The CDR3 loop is CARSLDRGTEAFC. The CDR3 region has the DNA TGTGCCAGAAGCTTGGACAGGGGAACGGAAGCTTTCTGT.

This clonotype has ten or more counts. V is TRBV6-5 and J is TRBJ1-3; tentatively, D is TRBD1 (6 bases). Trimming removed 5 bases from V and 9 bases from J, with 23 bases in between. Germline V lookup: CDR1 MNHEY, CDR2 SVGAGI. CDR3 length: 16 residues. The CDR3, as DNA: TGTGCCAGCAGTCCTTCCGCCGGACAGCCCGGGGGCACCATATATTTT. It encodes CASSPSAGQPGGTIYF.

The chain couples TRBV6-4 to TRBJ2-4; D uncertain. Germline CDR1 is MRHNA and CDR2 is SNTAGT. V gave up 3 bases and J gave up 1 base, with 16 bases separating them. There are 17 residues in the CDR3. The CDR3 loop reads CASSEPSGRPAKNIQYF. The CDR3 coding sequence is TGTGCCAGCAGTGAGCCATCCGGACGACCCGCCAAAAACATTCAGTACTTC.

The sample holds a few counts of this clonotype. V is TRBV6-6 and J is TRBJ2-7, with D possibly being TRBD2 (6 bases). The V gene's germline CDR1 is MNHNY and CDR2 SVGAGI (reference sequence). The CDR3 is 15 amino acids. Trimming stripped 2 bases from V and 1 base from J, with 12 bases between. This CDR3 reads CASSYEGRRSYEQYF. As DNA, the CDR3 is TGTGCCAGCAGTTACGAGGGGAGGAGGTCCTACGAGCAGTACTTC.

CDR3 bases: TGCAGTGCTAGCGGGGGGGCGATGGGAGATACGCAGTATTTT. Translated, it gives CSASGGAMGDTQYF. V usage is TRBV20-1 and J usage is TRBJ2-3; 8 nucleotides line up with TRBD2. CDR1 DFQATT and CDR2 SNEGSKA come from the germline V gene (reference sequence). There are 14 residues in the CDR3. Unmatched junction bases numbered 7, after V lost 3 bases and J lost 5 bases.

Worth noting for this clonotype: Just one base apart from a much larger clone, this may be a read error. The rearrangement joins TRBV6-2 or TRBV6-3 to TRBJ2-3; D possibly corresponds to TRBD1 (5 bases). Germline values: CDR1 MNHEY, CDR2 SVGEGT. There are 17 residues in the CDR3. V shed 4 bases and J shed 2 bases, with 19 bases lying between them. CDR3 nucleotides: TGTGCCAGCAGTTTCGACGTGAGACAGACCGACACAGATACGCAGTATTTT. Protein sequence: CASSFDVRQTDTDTQYF.

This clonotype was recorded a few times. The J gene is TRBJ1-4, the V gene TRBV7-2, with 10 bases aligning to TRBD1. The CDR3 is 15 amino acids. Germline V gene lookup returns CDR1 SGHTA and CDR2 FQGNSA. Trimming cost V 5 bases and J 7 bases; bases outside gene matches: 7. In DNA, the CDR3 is TGTGCCAGCAGCCCCGACAGGGGGCTCGGTGAAAAACTGTTTTTT. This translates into CASSPDRGLGEKLFF.

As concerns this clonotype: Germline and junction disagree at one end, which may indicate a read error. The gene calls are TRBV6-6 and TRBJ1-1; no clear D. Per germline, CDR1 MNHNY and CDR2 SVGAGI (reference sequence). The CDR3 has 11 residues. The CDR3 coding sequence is TGTGCCCGCAGTTTAGGGACTGAAGCTTTCTTT. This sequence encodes CARSLGTEAFF.

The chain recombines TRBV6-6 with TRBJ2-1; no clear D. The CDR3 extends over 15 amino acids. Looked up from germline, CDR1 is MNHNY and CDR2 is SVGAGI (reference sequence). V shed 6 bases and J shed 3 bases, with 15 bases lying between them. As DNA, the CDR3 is TGTGCCAGCAGCTCCACCACCAAGGTCTACAATGAGCAGTTCTTC. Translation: CASSSTTKVYNEQFF.

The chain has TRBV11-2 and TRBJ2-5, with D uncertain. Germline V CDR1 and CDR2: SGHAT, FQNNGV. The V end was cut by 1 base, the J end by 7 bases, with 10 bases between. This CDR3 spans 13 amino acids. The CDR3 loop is CASSLGALGTQYF. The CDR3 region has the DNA TGTGCCAGCAGCTTAGGGGCGTTGGGGACCCAGTACTTC. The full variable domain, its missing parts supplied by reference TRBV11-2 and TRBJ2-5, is EAGVAQSPRYKIIEKRQSVAFWCNPISGHATLYWYQQILGQGPKLLIQFQNNGVVDDSQLPKDRFSAERLKGVDSTLKIQPAKLEDSAVYLCASSLGALGTQYFGPGTRLLVL.

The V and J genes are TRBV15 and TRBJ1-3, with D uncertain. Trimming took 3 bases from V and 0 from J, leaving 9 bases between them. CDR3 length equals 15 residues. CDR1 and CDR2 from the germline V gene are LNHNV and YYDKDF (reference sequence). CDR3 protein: CATSRGKSSGNTIYF. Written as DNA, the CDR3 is TGTGCCACCAGCAGGGGGAAAAGCTCTGGAAACACCATATATTTT.

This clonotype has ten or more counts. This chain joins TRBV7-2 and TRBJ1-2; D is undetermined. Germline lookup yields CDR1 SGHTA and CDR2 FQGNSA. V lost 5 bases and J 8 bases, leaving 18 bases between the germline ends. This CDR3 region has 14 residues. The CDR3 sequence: CASSPELSYGGYTF. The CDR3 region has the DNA TGTGCCAGCAGCCCGGAGCTATCATATGGAGGCTACACCTTC.

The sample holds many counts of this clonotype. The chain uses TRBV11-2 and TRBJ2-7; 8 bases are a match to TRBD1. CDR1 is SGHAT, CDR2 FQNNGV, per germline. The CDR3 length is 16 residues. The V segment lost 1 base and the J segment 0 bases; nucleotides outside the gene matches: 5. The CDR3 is CASSLGRTGLSYEQYF. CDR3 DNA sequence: TGTGCCAGCAGCTTAGGCCGGACAGGGCTCTCCTACGAGCAGTACTTC.